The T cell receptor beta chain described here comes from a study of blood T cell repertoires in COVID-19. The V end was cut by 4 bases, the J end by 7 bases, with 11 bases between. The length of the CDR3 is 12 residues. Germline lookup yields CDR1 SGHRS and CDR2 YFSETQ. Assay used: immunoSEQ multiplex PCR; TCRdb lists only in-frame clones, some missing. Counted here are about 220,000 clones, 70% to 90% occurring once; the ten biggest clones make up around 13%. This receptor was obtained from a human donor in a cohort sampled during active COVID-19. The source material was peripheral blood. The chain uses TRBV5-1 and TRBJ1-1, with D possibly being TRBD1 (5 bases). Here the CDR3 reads CASSRGGLEAFF. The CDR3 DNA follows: TGCGCCAGCAGCAGGGGAGGCCTTGAAGCTTTCTTT.